This T cell receptor (beta chain) was sequenced in a study of Ad26.COV2.S vaccination and SARS-CoV-2 variants. Whole-study results and caveats: Spike-specific TCR breadth was greater after Ad26.COV2.S than placebo.

Measured with immunoSEQ multiplex PCR; TCRdb has only the in-frame clones, and not every one. The data contain around 450,000 clones, roughly 87% of them singletons. The treatment here: 19 received Ad26.COV2.S at low or high dose, single or two shots; roughly five received placebo; per-sample allocation not given. Samples analyzed were those drawn on day 63 after the first vaccine or placebo injection. The CDR3 loop spans 15 amino acids. Germline lookup yields CDR1 SEHNR and CDR2 FQNEAQ (reference sequence). V dropped 3 bases and J dropped 5; count of bases not matched to a gene: 8. Details on this clone: Its antigen is unknown.

The rearrangement links TRBV7-9 to TRBJ2-5; 8 positions match TRBD2. This sample comprised peripheral blood, obtained in a trial of Ad26.COV2.S vaccine versus placebo. This clonotype was sampled from a person between 18 and 60 years old who received the Ad26.COV2.S COVID-19 vaccine or a placebo. CDR3 nucleotide sequence: TGTGCCAGCAGCTTTATATCTAGCGGGTTTGAGACCCAGTACTTC. The encoded protein is CASSFISSGFETQYF. Combining the CDR3 with reference TRBV7-9 and TRBJ2-5 gives the whole variable domain DTGVSQNPRHKITKRGQNVTFRCDPISEHNRLYWYRQTLGQGPEFLTYFQNEAQLEKSRLLSDRFSAERPKGSFSTLEIQRTEQGDSAMYLCASSFISSGFETQYFGPGTRLLVL.